The present T cell receptor beta chain was sequenced within a study of T-cell reconstitution after alpha-beta-depleted transplantation in children. The CDR3 sequence is 14 residues long. The J segment lost 5 bases and the V segment lost 3 bases, leaving 6 bases of the junction unmatched. The V gene's germline CDR1 is MGHRA and CDR2 YSYEKL. Unique molecular identifiers were used to barcode this TCRbeta library. A single record per CDR3 protein comes from TCRdb applying MiXCR to the PCR reads. Counted here are some 500,000 distinct CDR3 sequences, about 30% occurring once; the ten biggest clones make up around 2.4%.

The sample in question was PBMCs from the stem cell graft donor, obtained from the stem cell graft. The chain couples TRBV4-1 to TRBJ2-5, with 7 bases aligning to TRBD1. The receptor was derived from a human donor who donated a stem cell graft to a child with aplastic anemia. The CDR3 sequence is CASSQSGGRETQYF. In nucleotides, the CDR3 is TGCGCCAGCAGCCAGTCAGGGGGAAGGGAGACCCAGTACTTC.